The 19 T cell receptor beta chains in this list originate from one sample, sequenced in a study of Graves' ophthalmopathy and Graves' hyperthyroidism. Researchers took RNA transcripts and amplified TCR beta CDR3 regions from them. An initial RT-PCR round employing HTBI primers preceded a second-round multiplex PCR. TCRdb re-called the multiplex PCR reads through MiXCR, storing one row per CDR3 protein. The sample yields 1 million to 1.3 million distinct CDR3 sequences, 35% to 40% seen once. The sample consisted of peripheral blood or thyroid tissue (not recorded which). These receptors originate from an adult man with Graves' hyperthyroidism.

V is TRBV5-1 and J is TRBJ1-5; no firm D call. This CDR3 is 13 amino acids long. CDR1 is SGHRS, CDR2 YFSETQ, per germline. Trimming stripped 1 base from V and 5 bases from J, with 7 bases between. This chain's CDR3 is CASSLFGDQPQHF. The CDR3 nucleotides are TGCGCCAGCAGCTTGTTCGGGGATCAGCCCCAGCATTTT.

This clonotype was seen only once. The chain carries TRBV12-3 or TRBV12-4 and TRBJ2-6, with D possibly matching TRBD2 (5 bases). The CDR3 runs 14 residues. The V and J ends lost 2 bases and 4 bases respectively, with 6 bases between them. This CDR3 is CASSLSGGANVLTF. The CDR3 DNA is TGTGCCAGCAGTTTATCGGGGGGGGCCAACGTCCTGACTTTC.

V usage is TRBV20-1 and J usage is TRBJ2-2; 7 bases line up with TRBD1. With 2 bases clipped from V and 3 bases from J, the junction kept 6 bases outside the gene matches. Germline CDR1 and CDR2: DFQATT and SNEGSKA (reference sequence). The CDR3 consists of 15 residues. This CDR3 reads CSARKTGSDTGELFF. The CDR3 coding sequence is TGCAGTGCTAGAAAGACAGGGTCGGACACCGGGGAGCTGTTTTTT.

This clonotype was observed many times. The J gene is TRBJ1-5, the V gene TRBV7-9; 10 bases are shared with TRBD1. The CDR3 length is 19 residues. Unmatched junction bases numbered 15, after V lost 5 bases and J lost 2 bases. Germline CDR1 is SEHNR and CDR2 is FQNEAQ (reference sequence). CDR3 loop: CASSPGDRGSSVGNQPQHF. The CDR3 nucleotides are TGTGCCAGCAGCCCTGGGGACAGGGGATCGAGTGTAGGCAATCAGCCCCAGCATTTT.

This clonotype has only a few counts. V and J are TRBV6-5 and TRBJ1-5; TRBD1 might be the D (6 bases). Between the trimmed V and J ends, which lost 7 bases and 0 bases, there was a span of 13 bases. The CDR3 is 15 residues long. Per germline, CDR1 MNHEY and CDR2 SVGAGI. In DNA, the CDR3 is TGTGCCAGCATCTGGACAGACAATAGCAATCAGCCCCAGCATTTT. Translating gives CASIWTDNSNQPQHF.

This clonotype was observed a few times. V usage is TRBV5-1 and J usage is TRBJ1-1; D perhaps matches TRBD1 (5 bases). Trimming cost V 0 bases and J 7 bases, with 13 bases left between them. Germline-derived CDR1 and CDR2 are SGHRS and YFSETQ. The CDR3 consists of 14 residues. The DNA of the CDR3 is TGCGCCAGCAGCTTGGCCCGGACAATAGATGAAGCTTTCTTT. Translation gives CASSLARTIDEAFF.

Turning to this clonotype: Its ends do not fully match the called genes, so a read error is possible. Here the CDR3 reads CATTLAGASIQF. Here the CDR3 DNA reads TGTGCCACCACCTTGGCGGGGGCCTCAATCCAGTTT. The gene calls are TRBV15 and TRBJ1-6; a possible D gene is TRBD1 (6 bases). Germline CDR1 is LNHNV and CDR2 is YYDKDF (reference sequence). The CDR3 is 12 residues long.

This clonotype has a count of ten or more. The rearrangement uses TRBV20-1 and TRBJ1-5; no reliable D call. Trimming shortened V by 7 bases and J by 4 bases, and 17 bases separated the two germline ends. CDR1 and CDR2 (germline): DFQATT, SNEGSKA (reference sequence). The CDR3 is 14 residues long. CDR3 sequence reads: CSVPHGSGNQPQHF. The CDR3 DNA follows: TGCAGTGTTCCTCACGGGTCGGGGAATCAGCCCCAGCATTTT.

This sequence joins TRBV29-1 and TRBJ1-1; D may be TRBD1 (5 bases). The V end lost 8 bases, the J end lost 3 bases, and 7 bases lay between the germline ends. The CDR3 has 10 residues. CDR1 is SQVTM and CDR2 is ANQGSEA in the germline V gene. This CDR3 is CSRGDTEAFF. The CDR3 DNA reads TGCAGCAGAGGGGACACTGAAGCTTTCTTT. Filled out from reference TRBV29-1 and TRBJ1-1, the complete variable domain reads SAVISQKPSRDICQRGTSLTIQCQVDSQVTMMFWYRQQPGQSLTLIATANQGSEATYESGFVIDKFPISRPNLTFSTLTVSNMSPEDSSIYLCSRGDTEAFFGQGTRLTVV.

The V and J genes are TRBV9 and TRBJ2-7, with D possibly TRBD1 on 5 matching bases. Trimming stripped 2 bases from V and 4 bases from J, with 19 bases between. The germline V gene has CDR1 SGDLS and CDR2 YYNGEE. The CDR3 consists of 16 residues. DNA of the CDR3: TGTGCCAGCAGCGTGGATTCGCAGGGTTATTATTACGAGCAGTACTTC. Translated, it gives CASSVDSQGYYYEQYF.

For this clonotype: A much more abundant neighbour one base away suggests this may be a read error. This chain's CDR3 is CASGPRRGQGKETQYF. CDR3 nucleotide sequence: TGTGCCAGCGGCCCCCGGAGAGGCCAGGGAAAAGAGACCCAGTACTTC. The J gene is TRBJ2-5, the V gene TRBV7-9; D is perhaps TRBD1 (5 bases). Germline CDR1 and CDR2: SEHNR and FQNEAQ (reference sequence). This CDR3 has 16 amino acids. Trimming took 8 bases from V and 3 from J, leaving 22 bases between them.

The CDR3: CASSLSDTIYF. The CDR3 coding sequence is TGTGCCAGCAGTTTATCGGACACCATATATTTT. The rearrangement links TRBV7-9 to TRBJ1-3; D remains unclear. The CDR3 contains 11 residues. Deletions cut 6 bases from V and 8 bases from J, with 8 bases between. From germline, CDR1 is SEHNR and CDR2 FQNEAQ (reference sequence).

This chain links TRBV6-1 with TRBJ1-2; 8 nucleotides agree with TRBD1. Trimming removed 6 bases from V and 5 bases from J; junction bases left unmatched: 11. CDR1 MNHNS and CDR2 SASEGT come from the germline V gene. The CDR3 covers 15 residues. CDR3 sequence (DNA): TGTGCCAGCAGCCCACGCGGACAGGGCCCTTATGGCTACACCTTC. This codes for CASSPRGQGPYGYTF.

Many counts were recorded for this clonotype. The chain recombines TRBV2 with TRBJ1-1; D call uncertain. Germline values: CDR1 SNHLY, CDR2 FYNNEI. The CDR3 runs to 11 residues. Deletions cut 8 bases from V and 5 bases from J, with 9 bases between. Written as DNA, the CDR3 is TGTGCCAGCTACCGGGAGACTGAAGCTTTCTTT. Its protein is CASYRETEAFF.

The sample holds many counts of this clonotype. V usage is TRBV19 and J usage is TRBJ1-1; the D gene is possibly TRBD1 (5 bases). Trimming took off 5 bases at V and 1 base at J, with 17 bases between the two ends. The CDR3 has 16 residues. The germline CDR1 and CDR2 sequences are LNHDA and SQIVND (reference sequence). The CDR3 nucleotides read TGTGCCAGTAGTGGACCGGCAGGGCGGGCGAACACTGAAGCTTTCTTT. It yields the protein CASSGPAGRANTEAFF.

This clonotype was seen only a few times. The chain links TRBV4-1 to TRBJ1-2; the D gene is possibly TRBD1 (5 bases). The V end was cut by 0 bases, the J end by 8 bases, with 16 bases between. The germline V gene encodes CDR1 MGHRA and CDR2 YSYEKL. The CDR3 consists of 15 residues. CDR3 sequence (DNA): TGCGCCAGCAGCCAAGATTGGGGGGTTGTTGAGGGCTACACCTTC. Translation: CASSQDWGVVEGYTF.

At least ten counts were recorded for this clonotype. The chain has TRBV20-1 and TRBJ1-5; 8 bases agree with TRBD1. CDR3 length: 14 amino acids. Looked up from germline, CDR1 is DFQATT and CDR2 is SNEGSKA (reference sequence). Unmatched junction bases numbered 11, after V lost 7 bases and J lost 6 bases. The CDR3 sequence is CSVPRDRYSQPQHF. The CDR3 DNA reads TGCAGTGTTCCTAGGGACAGGTATTCTCAGCCCCAGCATTTT.

Turning to this clonotype: It is likely a read error, because the conserved phenylalanine at the end of the CDR3 is missing. The DNA is left out, because the CDR3 cannot be placed on it with certainty; the CDR3 is given as TCRdb lists it. The J gene is TRBJ2-7, the V gene TRBV20-1; TRBD2, as called in the table, went unchecked against the DNA. Ends included, the CDR3 has 9 residues. Germline CDR1 DFQATT, CDR2 SNEGSKA (reference sequence). CDR3 loop: CSARGLYSG.

This clonotype was counted once. The chain couples TRBV30 to TRBJ1-2; no clear D. V dropped 2 bases and J dropped 5 bases, with 6 bases sitting between them. Germline CDR1 is GTSNPN and CDR2 is SVGIG (reference sequence). The CDR3 runs to 11 residues. The CDR3 spells CAWSTTYGYTF. The DNA of the CDR3 is TGTGCCTGGAGTACTACATATGGCTACACCTTC.